The present TCR beta chain was sequenced within a study of cytomegalovirus exposure and HLA in healthy donors. Study-wide findings and caveats: TCR clusters originating in the first cohort tended to co-occur in the approximately 120 validation repertoires, according to a later analysis.

Separation from the roughly 670-subject first cohort characterized the roughly 130-subject validation cohort, to which the donors belonged. CDR1 and CDR2 (germline): MDHEN, SYDVKM. This CDR3 has 14 amino acids. Deletions cut 3 bases from V and 0 bases from J, with 8 bases between. The protocol was immunoSEQ multiplex PCR, while the TCRdb copy is restricted to in-frame clones and leaves out a portion. The table lists 250,000 or so clones, around 87% of them singletons. This clone has a handful of counts. The antigen remains unidentified. The identical CDR3 is also encoded by other nucleotide sequences in the sample.

The sequencing sample was made of PBMCs. This sequence was found in a woman younger than 30 in good health and CMV-seronegative. V usage is TRBV28 and J usage is TRBJ1-2; D gene uncertain. CDR3 in amino acids: CASSFAGTNYGYTF. The CDR3, as DNA: TGTGCCAGCAGTTTCGCGGGAACTAACTATGGCTACACCTTC.